This is a list of T cell receptor beta chains from one sample in a study of blood T cells in healthy people across ages. TCRdb re-called the 5' RACE reads with MiXCR, one entry per CDR3 protein. The data hold approximately 690,000 distinct CDR3 sequences, with 58% observed a single time. Sequenced input: blood. These receptors all stem from a man aged 60 to 75 in good health. The CDR3 runs from the conserved cysteine through the conserved F or W. The D gene is left open where the match is weak.

v_call,j_call,d_call,cdr3_aa
TRBV20-1,TRBJ1-2,NA,CSAGQSNYGYTF
TRBV6-2/TRBV6-3,TRBJ2-1,TRBD2,CASSYGTSGGASNEQFF
TRBV7-2,TRBJ1-5,TRBD1,CASSLALIGQANQPQHF
TRBV11-2,TRBJ2-1,NA,CASSLGRGGDNEQFF
TRBV29-1,TRBJ2-3,NA,CSVEVQHTDTQYF
TRBV11-1,TRBJ1-1,NA,CASSLSVTNTEAFF
TRBV20-1,TRBJ1-6,NA,CSAREPGLGSPLHF
TRBV5-1,TRBJ1-1,TRBD1,CASSLGQGARLVGEAFF
TRBV7-2,TRBJ1-4,NA,CASSLTKTNEKLFF
TRBV29-1,TRBJ2-7,NA,CSVDSGPSSYEQYF
TRBV29-1,TRBJ1-4,NA,CSVNRDEKLFF
TRBV10-3,TRBJ2-7,NA,CAISEGAPNSYEQYF
TRBV7-9,TRBJ1-2,NA,CASSLEAEYLYGYTF
TRBV7-9,TRBJ2-7,TRBD1,CASSPRTGTGEYEQYF
TRBV7-9,TRBJ1-5,NA,CASSLGGAVGPQHF
TRBV10-1,NA,NA,CASSDRQGGTETQYF
TRBV6-5,TRBJ2-7,NA,CASTLLYGRSSSYEQYF
TRBV3-1,TRBJ1-5,NA,CASSQVDGQPQHF
TRBV14,TRBJ1-1,NA,CASRQGEEAFF
TRBV5-5,TRBJ1-1,NA,CASSLGQWNTEAFF
TRBV9,TRBJ2-1,NA,CGSSPQTGRHEQFF
TRBV29-1,TRBJ2-1,TRBD1,CSVEVGTVSYNEQFF
TRBV3-1,TRBJ1-1,NA,CASSQDQWTTEGNTEAFF
TRBV20-1,TRBJ2-3,TRBD2,CSARVASGGDTDTQYF
TRBV14,TRBJ1-4,TRBD1,CASSPYRGSNEKLFF
TRBV5-1,NA,NA,CASSQSSGPRWETQYF
TRBV20-1,TRBJ1-2,TRBD1,CSGSGTGGQNYGYTF
TRBV10-3,TRBJ2-7,TRBD1,CAIKGDSYGQYF
TRBV10-3,TRBJ1-1,NA,CAISPENTEAFF
TRBV2,TRBJ2-5,TRBD1,CASTRQGIQETQYF